Below, 28 T cell receptor beta chains from the same sample are listed, as sequenced in a study of blood T cell repertoires in COVID-19. The data were produced by immunoSEQ multiplex PCR, yet TCRdb's version contains in-frame clones alone and is incomplete. The table shows about 150,000 clones, with approximately 85% occurring only once. Sequencing was carried out using peripheral blood. These receptors all come from a man aged 60 to 75 with COVID-19, enrolled during active disease.

This clone was found once. The V call is TRBV2, the J call TRBJ2-5; possible D gene TRBD2, 5 bases. This CDR3 contains 15 residues. Trimming removed 8 bases at V and 4 bases at J, with 20 bases between. CDR1 and CDR2 from the germline V gene are SNHLY and FYNNEI. The DNA of the CDR3 is TGTGCCAGCCAAATCGGGAACTTACGCGGAGAGACCCAGTACTTC. Translating gives CASQIGNLRGETQYF.

The J gene is TRBJ1-4, the V gene TRBV18; 8 bases agree with TRBD1. The CDR3 consists of 15 residues. Trimming removed 6 bases from V and 2 bases from J; junction bases left unmatched: 5. Germline V gene lookup returns CDR1 KGHSH and CDR2 LQKENI. CDR3: CASSRQGQTNEKLFF. The CDR3 nucleotides read TGTGCCAGCTCCCGACAGGGGCAGACTAATGAAAAACTGTTTTTT.

The chain employs TRBV23-1 and TRBJ1-2; D unclear. TRBV23-1 is marked as an open reading frame, function uncertain. This CDR3 region has 15 residues. With 0 bases removed from V and 5 bases from J, the gap between germline ends came to 13 bases. DNA of the CDR3: TGCGCCAGCAGTCAATCGAAATTCCAACATTATGGCTACACCTTC. Translation: CASSQSKFQHYGYTF.

The chain joins TRBV27 to TRBJ1-5, with 10 bases fitting TRBD1. The germline V gene encodes CDR1 MNHEY and CDR2 SMNVEV (reference sequence). With V trimmed by 7 bases and J by 6 bases, 9 bases remained unmatched. The length of the CDR3 is 15 residues. CDR3 coding DNA: TGTGCCAGCACTTTGACAGGGGGCGCGGGTCAGCCCCAGCATTTT. This gives the protein CASTLTGGAGQPQHF.

CDR3 region: CASSRQDRGGETQYF. DNA of the CDR3: TGTGCCAGCAGTCGACAGGACAGGGGTGGAGAGACCCAGTACTTC. The rearrangement uses TRBV28 and TRBJ2-5; 9 nucleotides match TRBD1. The CDR3 loop spans 15 amino acids. The junction had 8 bases not matched to a gene; V was cut back by 5 bases and J by 4 bases. Germline V lookup: CDR1 MDHEN, CDR2 SYDVKM.

The chain joins TRBV30 to TRBJ1-2; a weak D match, TRBD1 (6 bases). The CDR3 is made up of 13 amino acids. CDR1 is GTSNPN, CDR2 SVGIG, per germline (reference sequence). Trimming stripped 4 bases from V and 14 bases from J, with 23 bases between. The CDR3 loop reads CAWTRFEGVIVTF. The CDR3 coding sequence is TGTGCCTGGACCCGTTTTGAGGGGGTTATCGTAACCTTC.

This clone has more than one count but fewer than ten. The rearrangement joins TRBV4-3 to TRBJ1-2; D not resolved. Trimming pared 0 bases from V and 4 bases from J, leaving 9 bases between. Germline lookup yields CDR1 LGHNA and CDR2 YSLEER. The CDR3 loop spans 14 amino acids. The CDR3 region has the DNA TGCGCCAGCAGCCAAGATACGGCGGTCTATGGCTACACCTTC. Translated, it gives CASSQDTAVYGYTF.

Only one count was recorded for this clone. The CDR3 nucleotides are TGTGCCAGCAGCCAAGGAGGGTCCAATCAGCCCCAGCATTTT. Its protein product is CASSQGGSNQPQHF. The chain joins TRBV3-1 (or the pseudogene TRBV3-2) to TRBJ1-5; no definite D call. Trimming removed 1 base at V and 3 bases at J, with 7 bases between. This CDR3 contains 14 residues. CDR1 is LGHDT and CDR2 is YNNKEL in the germline V gene (reference sequence).

The CDR3 region has the DNA TGTGCCAGCAACTACCCAGAAATGAACACTGAAGCTTTCTTT. Its protein product is CASNYPEMNTEAFF. V gene TRBV6-6 combines with J gene TRBJ1-1, with D unclear. The CDR3 extends over 14 amino acids. V was shortened by 7 bases and J by 0 bases, with 12 bases between the two germline ends. Germline CDR1 MNHNY, CDR2 SVGAGI (reference sequence).

This clone appeared a few times. The V and J genes are TRBV4-3 and TRBJ2-2; D is perhaps TRBD2 (6 bases). V lost 3 bases, J lost 2 bases, and 16 bases lay in between. There are 17 residues in the CDR3. Germline-derived CDR1 and CDR2 are LGHNA and YSLEER. CDR3 loop: CASSQPGAAGNTGELFF. CDR3 nucleotide sequence: TGCGCCAGCAGCCAGCCCGGCGCGGCGGGAAACACCGGGGAGCTGTTTTTT.

The chain is built from TRBV5-4 and TRBJ2-6; 10 nucleotides match TRBD2. The length of the CDR3 is 19 residues. CDR1 is SGHNT and CDR2 is YYREEE in the germline V gene (reference sequence). V dropped 0 bases and J dropped 4; count of bases not matched to a gene: 10. The CDR3 coding sequence is TGTGCCAGCAGCTTGGAGTCTAGCGGGGGCGCGGGAGGGGCCAACGTCCTGACTTTC. Encoded protein: CASSLESSGGAGGANVLTF.

The V gene is TRBV11-3, the J gene TRBJ1-1; 11 nucleotides match TRBD1. This CDR3 comprises 13 residues. CDR1 is SGHNT, CDR2 YENEEA, per germline. J gave up 6 bases and V 6 bases, and 3 bases lay outside the gene matches. CDR3 in DNA: TGTGCCAGCAGAGGACAGGGGGCCTCTGAAGCTTTCTTT. As protein: CASRGQGASEAFF.

For this clone: At one end, the junction sequence differs from germline, possibly due to a read error. The chain has TRBV6-2 or TRBV6-3 and TRBJ1-4, with 8 bases aligning to TRBD1. The germline V gene has CDR1 MNHEY and CDR2 SVGEGT. The CDR3 loop spans 15 amino acids. The CDR3 here is CASSYSGGAGEKLFF. CDR3 DNA: TGTGCCAGCAGCTACTCAGGGGGCGCTGGGGAAAAACTGTTTTTT.

The chain is built from TRBV4-2 and TRBJ1-4; D perhaps matches TRBD1 (5 bases). This CDR3 comprises 15 residues. CDR1 and CDR2 from the germline V gene are LGHNA and YNFKEQ. With 1 base removed from V and 0 bases from J, the gap between germline ends came to 6 bases. CDR3 protein: CASSQVGATNEKLFF. CDR3 nucleotide sequence: TGTGCCAGCAGCCAAGTAGGGGCAACTAATGAAAAACTGTTTTTT.

The chain has TRBV5-6 and TRBJ1-2; D is undetermined. The CDR3 has 11 amino acids. Germline V lookup: CDR1 SGHDT, CDR2 YYEEEE. The V and J ends lost 1 base and 7 bases respectively, with 5 bases between them. CDR3: CASSLSGGYTF. The CDR3 DNA follows: TGTGCCAGCAGCTTGAGCGGTGGCTACACCTTC.

This clone was detected once. The CDR3 loop reads CASSLMGQGQSNTEAFF. The CDR3, as DNA: TGTGCCAGCAGCTTGATGGGACAGGGCCAATCGAACACTGAAGCTTTCTTT. The gene calls are TRBV5-8 and TRBJ1-1; TRBD1 aligns across 9 bases. Germline V gene sequence: CDR1 SGHTS, CDR2 YDEGEE. This CDR3 has 17 residues. V lost 1 base, J lost 1 base, and 8 bases stayed unmatched.

V usage is TRBV19 and J usage is TRBJ2-3; tentatively, D is TRBD1 (6 bases). Trimming removed 7 bases at V and 0 bases at J, with 17 bases between. This CDR3 region has 16 residues. The germline gives CDR1 LNHDA, CDR2 SQIVND (reference sequence). CDR3 nucleotide sequence: TGTGCCAGTAAAGCAGGGGTAACTCATAGCACAGATACGCAGTATTTT. Translated, it gives CASKAGVTHSTDTQYF.

The rearrangement joins TRBV18 to TRBJ1-2, with 10 positions matching TRBD1. The CDR3 covers 14 residues. Looked up from germline, CDR1 is KGHSH and CDR2 is LQKENI. The V and J ends lost 2 bases and 7 bases, in that order; junction bases with no gene match: 4. CDR3 sequence (DNA): TGTGCCAGCTCACCATTCCGGGACAGGGGTGGCTACACCTTC. Translation: CASSPFRDRGGYTF.

CDR3 sequence: CASSGTVYSNQPQHF. CDR3 bases: TGTGCCAGCAGTGGGACAGTGTATAGCAATCAGCCCCAGCATTTT. V and J are TRBV2 and TRBJ1-5; tentative D call: TRBD1 (6 bases). Germline-derived CDR1 and CDR2 are SNHLY and FYNNEI. V lost 4 bases and J 0 bases, leaving 10 bases between the germline ends. The CDR3 is made up of 15 amino acids.

The chain links TRBV28 to TRBJ1-1, with unresolved D. The germline gives CDR1 MDHEN, CDR2 SYDVKM. V shed 7 bases and J shed 6 bases, with 18 bases lying between them. The CDR3 length is 14 residues. In DNA, the CDR3 is TGTGCCAGCACCTCCCGTGGGAGGGTCCCTGAAGCTTTCTTT. Amino acids: CASTSRGRVPEAFF.

This clone occurred once. This chain connects TRBV7-2 to TRBJ1-4; a weak D match, TRBD1 (6 bases). Germline V gene sequence: CDR1 SGHTA, CDR2 FQGNSA. The CDR3 loop spans 15 amino acids. V was clipped by 0 bases and J by 8 bases, with 13 bases between them. Written as DNA, the CDR3 is TGTGCCAGCAGCTTAGCTCAGGGGACGGGGGAAAAACTGTTTTTT. Amino acid sequence: CASSLAQGTGEKLFF.

The CDR3 DNA is TGTGCCACCAGTGACCCCCGGACTAGCGGGGGGGAGGGAGAGACCCAGTACTTC. This gives the protein CATSDPRTSGGEGETQYF. V and J are TRBV24-1 and TRBJ2-5, with TRBD2 identical over 15 bases. The CDR3 loop spans 18 amino acids. V lost 4 bases and J lost 4; bases outside the gene matches: 9. CDR1 and CDR2 (germline): KGHDR, SFDVKD.

This clone was observed a few times. The gene calls are TRBV28 and TRBJ2-7; D call uncertain. The CDR3 extends over 16 amino acids. Germline CDR1 reads MDHEN; CDR2 reads SYDVKM. The V end lost 5 bases, the J end lost 1 base, and 18 bases lay between the germline ends. CDR3 nucleotide sequence: TGTGCCAGCAGTGGCCTAGGATCCCAATTTTCCTACGAGCAGTACTTC. Translating it yields CASSGLGSQFSYEQYF. The whole variable domain, remainder taken from reference TRBV28 and TRBJ2-7, is DVKVTQSSRYLVKRTGEKVFLECVQDMDHENMFWYRQDPGLGLRLIYFSYDVKMKEKGDIPEGYSVSREKKERFSLILESASTNQTSMYLCASSGLGSQFSYEQYFGPGTRLTVT.

This clone has just a few counts. This chain uses TRBV5-4 with TRBJ1-4; a weak D match, TRBD1 (6 bases). V gave up 4 bases and J gave up 8 bases, with 12 bases separating them. Germline V lookup: CDR1 SGHNT, CDR2 YYREEE (reference sequence). This CDR3 contains 13 residues. CDR3 amino acids: CASSPRDNEKLFF. DNA of the CDR3: TGTGCCAGCAGCCCCCGGGACAACGAAAAACTGTTTTTT.

V gene TRBV19 combines with J gene TRBJ1-5; weak D call: TRBD1 (6 bases). The V gene lost 1 base and the J gene lost 6 bases, with 7 bases spanning the gap. The CDR3 totals 13 residues. Germline V gene sequence: CDR1 LNHDA, CDR2 SQIVND (reference sequence). The DNA for the CDR3 is TGTGCCAGTAGTATAGGACAGGTTCAGCCCCAGCATTTT. Amino acid sequence: CASSIGQVQPQHF. The full variable domain, with the rest looked up from reference TRBV19 and TRBJ1-5, is DGGITQSPKYLFRKEGQNVTLSCEQNLNHDAMYWYRQDPGQGLRLIYYSQIVNDFQKGDIAEGYSVSREKKESFPLTVTSAQKNPTAFYLCASSIGQVQPQHFGDGTRLSIL.

This chain joins TRBV28 and TRBJ1-5, with 9 bases identical to TRBD1. V was pared by 6 bases and J by 4 bases, with 7 bases of the junction left unmatched. CDR1 is MDHEN, CDR2 SYDVKM, per germline. The CDR3 is made up of 15 amino acids. CDR3 region: CASRGQGDGNQPQHF. The DNA for the CDR3 is TGTGCCAGCAGGGGACAGGGTGATGGAAATCAGCCCCAGCATTTT.

The chain joins TRBV2 to TRBJ2-1; no clear D. V was trimmed by 8 bases and J by 0 bases, leaving 14 bases between them. The V gene's germline CDR1 is SNHLY and CDR2 FYNNEI. This CDR3 contains 15 residues. The DNA of the CDR3 is TGTGCCAGCTTGCCTGCTCCCAGCTCCTACAATGAGCAGTTCTTC. This sequence encodes CASLPAPSSYNEQFF. Filled out from reference TRBV2 and TRBJ2-1, the complete variable domain reads EPEVTQTPSHQVTQMGQEVILRCVPISNHLYFYWYRQILGQKVEFLVSFYNNEISEKSEIFDDQFSVERPDGSNFTLKIRSTKLEDSAMYFCASLPAPSSYNEQFFGPGTRLTVL.

The chain employs TRBV6-6 and TRBJ2-7; a weak D match, TRBD2 (7 bases). V was cut by 5 bases and J by 5 bases, with 22 bases left in between. Germline V gives CDR1 MNHNY, CDR2 SVGAGI (reference sequence). This CDR3 region has 16 residues. The CDR3 protein is CASSPWGGTPKDEQYF. DNA for the CDR3: TGTGCCAGCAGTCCCTGGGGGGGGACACCTAAGGACGAGCAGTACTTC.